The 24 T cell receptor beta chains reported below all come from one sample, sequenced in a study of blood T cell repertoires in COVID-19. TCRdb keeps only in-frame clones here, not all; method: immunoSEQ multiplex PCR. Altogether about 270,000 clones are present, about 85% being singletons, with the ten largest covering roughly 13%. The sample was peripheral blood. The source of these receptors is a human donor in a cohort sampled during active COVID-19.

This clone was seen many times. This chain joins TRBV7-9 and TRBJ2-2; D is unclear. Looked up from germline, CDR1 is SEHNR and CDR2 is FQNEAQ (reference sequence). Trimming shortened V by 5 bases and J by 8 bases, and 6 bases separated the two germline ends. The CDR3 contains 11 residues. CDR3 nucleotides: TGTGCCAGCAGCCCGTTTGGGGAGCTGTTTTTT. Translating it yields CASSPFGELFF.

The V gene is TRBV29-1, the J gene TRBJ2-1; the D gene is possibly TRBD2 (6 bases). Germline V gene data show CDR1 as SQVTM and CDR2 as ANQGSEA. This CDR3 region has 14 residues. The ends were cut back, 8 bases at V and 2 bases at J, with 16 bases in the middle. The DNA for the CDR3 is TGCAGCTCTGTGGAGGGAGTCACCTACAATGAGCAGTTCTTC. It yields the protein CSSVEGVTYNEQFF.

This sequence joins TRBV24-1 and TRBJ1-1; 7 positions match TRBD1. The junction had 3 bases not matched to a gene; V was cut back by 1 base and J by 8 bases. CDR1 KGHDR and CDR2 SFDVKD come from the germline V gene. The CDR3 is 13 amino acids. CDR3 sequence (DNA): TGTGCCACCAGTGATTTCAGGGGGTCGGAAGCTTTCTTT. Translated, it gives CATSDFRGSEAFF.

The chain couples TRBV7-8 to TRBJ2-7; D is perhaps TRBD1 (5 bases). Germline values: CDR1 SGHVS, CDR2 FQNEAQ. This CDR3 is built from 13 residues. Trimming took 4 bases from V and 5 from J, leaving 12 bases between them. The CDR3: CASSWITGNEQYF. CDR3 coding DNA: TGTGCCAGCAGCTGGATTACAGGAAACGAGCAGTACTTC.

V is TRBV19 and J is TRBJ1-5; a weak D match, TRBD1 (5 bases). The V gene lost 6 bases and the J gene lost 8 bases, with 17 bases spanning the gap. The CDR3 has 14 amino acids. CDR1 and CDR2 (germline): LNHDA, SQIVND (reference sequence). DNA for the CDR3: TGTGCCAGTAGCCCCGGGAGGGGAGGGGAGCCCCAGCATTTT. As protein: CASSPGRGGEPQHF.

J is TRBJ2-3 and V is TRBV7-8; D unresolved. The CDR3 spans 14 residues. Trimming pared 1 base from V and 0 bases from J, leaving 5 bases between. Germline V gene data show CDR1 as SGHVS and CDR2 as FQNEAQ. The CDR3 DNA follows: TGTGCCAGCAGCTTAGAGACTAGCACAGATACGCAGTATTTT. Translating gives CASSLETSTDTQYF. The whole variable domain, remainder taken from reference TRBV7-8 and TRBJ2-3, is GAGVSQSPRYKVAKRGQDVALRCDPISGHVSLFWYQQALGQGPEFLTYFQNEAQLDKSGLPSDRFFAERPEGSVSTLKIQRTQQEDSAVYLCASSLETSTDTQYFGPGTRLTVL.

The genes are TRBV29-1 and TRBJ2-3, with no clear D. The CDR3 runs 12 residues. Trimming took 2 bases from V and 0 from J, leaving 3 bases between them. CDR1 and CDR2 (germline): SQVTM, ANQGSEA. The CDR3: CSVEPSTDTQYF. The CDR3 region has the DNA TGCAGCGTTGAACCGAGCACAGATACGCAGTATTTT.

CDR3 protein: CASSPQTSGGYNEQFF. DNA of the CDR3: TGTGCCAGCTCACCCCAGACTAGCGGAGGTTACAATGAGCAGTTCTTC. The V call is TRBV18, the J call TRBJ2-1; 9 bases map to TRBD2. V dropped 3 bases and J dropped 4; count of bases not matched to a gene: 7. CDR1 is KGHSH, CDR2 LQKENI, per germline. There are 16 residues in the CDR3.

The rearrangement links TRBV3-1 (or the pseudogene TRBV3-2) to TRBJ1-1; the D gene is possibly TRBD1 (5 bases). The CDR3 is 14 residues long. The ends were cut back, 0 bases at V and 4 bases at J, with 9 bases in the middle. Germline CDR1 reads LGHDT; CDR2 reads YNNKEL (reference sequence). The CDR3 is CASSQEQGVTEAFF. CDR3 DNA: TGTGCCAGCAGCCAAGAGCAAGGGGTCACTGAAGCTTTCTTT.

The chain recombines TRBV18 with TRBJ2-5; D perhaps matches TRBD2 (6 bases). CDR3 length equals 14 residues. Germline V gene data show CDR1 as KGHSH and CDR2 as LQKENI. Trimming cost V 3 bases and J 6 bases, with 14 bases left between them. CDR3 sequence reads: CASSPGTAGQTQYF. The CDR3 bases are TGTGCCAGCTCACCGGGTACGGCGGGGCAGACCCAGTACTTC.

The V and J genes are TRBV19 and TRBJ2-1; 13 bases match TRBD2. This CDR3 comprises 17 residues. The germline CDR1 and CDR2 sequences are LNHDA and SQIVND (reference sequence). With 5 bases clipped from V and 2 bases from J, the junction kept 6 bases outside the gene matches. The CDR3 is CASSRTSGSGPYNEQFF. The CDR3 DNA reads as TGTGCCAGTAGTCGGACTAGCGGGAGTGGACCCTACAATGAGCAGTTCTTC. The variable domain in full, with the rest retrieved from reference TRBV19 and TRBJ2-1, is DGGITQSPKYLFRKEGQNVTLSCEQNLNHDAMYWYRQDPGQGLRLIYYSQIVNDFQKGDIAEGYSVSREKKESFPLTVTSAQKNPTAFYLCASSRTSGSGPYNEQFFGPGTRLTVL.

The genes are TRBV12-5 and TRBJ2-1; 8 bases agree with TRBD2. V gave up 1 base and J gave up 8 bases; unmatched junction bases: 7. CDR1 LGHNT and CDR2 FRNRAP come from the germline V gene. The CDR3 loop spans 15 amino acids. The CDR3 DNA reads TGTGCTAGTGGTTTGGGGGCCAGCGGGAGCCATGAGCAGTTCTTC. Translating gives CASGLGASGSHEQFF.

V and J are TRBV7-2 and TRBJ2-3; 8 nucleotides agree with TRBD2. The germline V gene encodes CDR1 SGHTA and CDR2 FQGNSA. The CDR3 spans 16 residues. V lost 1 base and J lost 3; bases outside the gene matches: 6. Written as DNA, the CDR3 is TGTGCCAGCAGCTTAGGGAGCGGGAGTCGAACAGATACGCAGTATTTT. Translated: CASSLGSGSRTDTQYF. The full variable domain, its missing parts supplied by reference TRBV7-2 and TRBJ2-3, is GAGVSQSPSNKVTEKGKDVELRCDPISGHTALYWYRQSLGQGLEFLIYFQGNSAPDKSGLPSDRFSAERTGGSVSTLTIQRTQQEDSAVYLCASSLGSGSRTDTQYFGPGTRLTVL.

The rearrangement uses TRBV9 and TRBJ2-1; TRBD2 agrees at 11 bases. Losses at the gene ends were 1 base for V and 2 bases for J; bases not matched to a gene: 11. The CDR3 is made up of 19 amino acids. Germline CDR1 is SGDLS and CDR2 is YYNGEE. For the CDR3, the DNA is TGTGCCAGCAGCGTATCCGCTGGACTAGCGGGCAGTACCTACAATGAGCAGTTCTTC. It codes for CASSVSAGLAGSTYNEQFF.

This rearrangement joins TRBV27 to TRBJ2-1, with 8 bases fitting TRBD1. The CDR3 spans 12 residues. V dropped 6 bases and J dropped 7; count of bases not matched to a gene: 2. Germline V gene data show CDR1 as MNHEY and CDR2 as SMNVEV (reference sequence). The CDR3 loop reads CASSNRGNEQFF. The CDR3 nucleotides are TGTGCCAGCAGCAACAGGGGGAATGAGCAGTTCTTC.

This sequence joins TRBV2 and TRBJ2-7; a weak D match, TRBD2 (5 bases). The CDR3 sequence is 11 residues long. V was pared by 3 bases and J by 12 bases, with 12 bases between. Germline V gene lookup returns CDR1 SNHLY and CDR2 FYNNEI. The CDR3, as DNA: TGTGCCAGCAGTGAGACTATGACACCGTACTTC. It codes for CASSETMTPYF.

This clone was observed a single time. The CDR3 coding sequence is TGTGCCATCAAGGAAGATGGGGGCTTGAACACTGAAGCTTTCTTT. It yields the protein CAIKEDGGLNTEAFF. This sequence joins TRBV10-3 and TRBJ1-1; the D gene is possibly TRBD1 (6 bases). Trimming removed 7 bases from V and 0 bases from J, with 15 bases in between. CDR3 size: 15 residues. The germline CDR1 and CDR2 sequences are ENHRY and SYGVKD.

J is TRBJ2-7 and V is TRBV27, with 13 bases aligning to TRBD2. Germline V CDR1 and CDR2: MNHEY, SMNVEV (reference sequence). J gave up 2 bases and V 2 bases, and 6 bases lay outside the gene matches. The CDR3 length is 17 residues. CDR3 DNA: TGTGCCAGCAGTTTAATACTAGCGGGAGGGCTCGCCTACGAGCAGTACTTC. As protein: CASSLILAGGLAYEQYF.

This clone was found once. This chain links TRBV15 with TRBJ2-1; TRBD2 might be the D (6 bases). The CDR3 runs to 13 residues. V lost 3 bases and J 10 bases, leaving 13 bases between the germline ends. Germline CDR1 LNHNV, CDR2 YYDKDF (reference sequence). CDR3 region: CATSRGRLAEQFF. The CDR3 DNA reads TGTGCCACCAGCAGGGGGCGGCTAGCGGAGCAGTTCTTC.

V usage is TRBV18 and J usage is TRBJ2-7; D not resolved. Germline CDR1 reads KGHSH; CDR2 reads LQKENI. With 3 bases removed from V and 4 bases from J, the gap between germline ends came to 7 bases. The CDR3 contains 12 residues. The CDR3 DNA follows: TGTGCCAGCTCACCTCTCGGGTACGAGCAGTACTTC. This translates into CASSPLGYEQYF.

This clone was picked up one time. This rearrangement joins TRBV7-9 to TRBJ1-4, with 10 bases identical to TRBD1. V was clipped by 6 bases and J by 8 bases; unmatched bases: 6. Germline loops: CDR1 SEHNR, CDR2 FQNEAQ (reference sequence). The CDR3 is 14 residues long. This CDR3 is CASSPGTGVEKLFF. CDR3 sequence (DNA): TGTGCCAGCAGTCCGGGGACAGGGGTGGAAAAACTGTTTTTT.

This clone turned up a few times. This CDR3 is CASSFRGVGTGELFF. DNA of the CDR3: TGTGCCAGCAGCTTCAGGGGCGTGGGCACCGGGGAGCTGTTTTTT. The chain is built from TRBV7-9 and TRBJ2-2; D perhaps matches TRBD1 (6 bases). This CDR3 contains 15 residues. Germline values: CDR1 SEHNR, CDR2 FQNEAQ (reference sequence). V was cut by 3 bases and J by 4 bases, with 12 bases left in between.

This clone was seen a few times. The CDR3 region is CASSLGLASYNEQFF. The CDR3 DNA reads TGTGCCAGCAGCCTCGGACTAGCATCCTACAATGAGCAGTTCTTC. The rearrangement uses TRBV7-2 and TRBJ2-1, with 8 bases that match TRBD2. Looked up from germline, CDR1 is SGHTA and CDR2 is FQGNSA. V gave up 5 bases and J gave up 1 base; unmatched junction bases: 4. The CDR3 has 15 residues.

With respect to this clone: This CDR3 is also generated by other DNA sequences in the sample. The chain links TRBV5-1 to TRBJ2-3; D not certain. The CDR3 sequence is 15 residues long. Germline values: CDR1 SGHRS, CDR2 YFSETQ. Trimming cost V 0 bases and J 1 base, with 9 bases left between them. The CDR3 DNA follows: TGCGCCAGCAGCTTGGGCGGTTCCGGCACAGATACGCAGTATTTT. It translates to CASSLGGSGTDTQYF.